This entry describes one T cell receptor beta chain. This entry is derived from a study of patients and donors after allogeneic stem cell transplantation. The CDR3 sequence is 15 residues long. Per germline, CDR1 SEHNR and CDR2 FQNEAQ (reference sequence). V was pared by 6 bases and J by 6 bases, with 8 bases of the junction left unmatched. TCRdb ran MiXCR on the RT-PCR reads and lists one entry per CDR3 protein. The sample has approximately 200,000 distinct CDR3 sequences; 41% are singletons. This TCR was recovered from a human donor who was either an allogeneic HSCT recipient or a stem cell or donor lymphocyte infusion donor (not recorded which). It is not recorded whose cells these are; they may come from a transplant donor. The rearrangement links TRBV7-9 to TRBJ1-4; 9 bases are shared with TRBD1. The source material was blood, either unsorted or a sorted T cell fraction (not recorded which). The CDR3 spells CASSPRWDRDEKLFF. CDR3 nucleotide sequence: TGTGCCAGCAGTCCCCGGTGGGACAGGGATGAAAAACTGTTTTTT.